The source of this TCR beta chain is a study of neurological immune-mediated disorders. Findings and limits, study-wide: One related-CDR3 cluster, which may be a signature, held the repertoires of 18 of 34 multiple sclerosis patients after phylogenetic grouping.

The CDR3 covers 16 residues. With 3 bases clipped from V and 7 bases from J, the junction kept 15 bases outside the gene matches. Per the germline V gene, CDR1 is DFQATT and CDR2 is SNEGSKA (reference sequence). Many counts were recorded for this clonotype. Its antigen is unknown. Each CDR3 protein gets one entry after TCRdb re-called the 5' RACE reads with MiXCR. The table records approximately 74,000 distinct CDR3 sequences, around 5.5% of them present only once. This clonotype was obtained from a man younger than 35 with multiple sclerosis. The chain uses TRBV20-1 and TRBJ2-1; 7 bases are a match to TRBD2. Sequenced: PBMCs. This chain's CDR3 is CSARDSGTTDPNEQFF. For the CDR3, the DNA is TGCAGTGCTAGGGACTCCGGGACTACCGATCCTAATGAGCAGTTCTTC.